Given below is one T cell receptor (beta chain) in context. Its target is unknown. Produced via immunoSEQ multiplex PCR; TCRdb's table is partial and in-frame only. The repertoire holds about 30,000 clones, with more than 60% as singletons. Looked up from germline, CDR1 is SGDLS and CDR2 is YYNGEE. This CDR3 comprises 14 residues. The V end was cut by 0 bases, the J end by 4 bases, with 7 bases between. The record originates from a study of STAT5B mutations in CD4+ large granular lymphocyte leukemia. Study in general: Healthy donors showed HLA-associated enrichment of the CDR3 'QG' motif.

Study-level points and caveats: 8/27 top patient clones versus 2/35 control clones were TRBV06-family. Approximately 25% of private leukemic clonotypes occurred rarely in other patients' non-leukemic repertoires. Without putative leukemic clones, patient CD4-sorted repertoires remained more clonal than healthy CD4+ repertoires.

The chain employs TRBV9 and TRBJ2-2; no clear D. This TCR came from a human donor in good health. Sequenced: CD4+ T cells from blood buffy coats. The CDR3 bases are TGTGCCAGCAGCGTAGGGATATCCACCGGGGAGCTGTTTTTT. Its protein is CASSVGISTGELFF.